This T cell receptor beta chain was sequenced in a study of beta chain features in type 1 diabetes. Whole-study findings and limits: cDNA-based reads could over-represent cells with high TCR expression.

TCRB transcripts that were expressed got sequenced, as all of the isolated RNA had been reverse transcribed. The repertoire was sequenced with immunoSEQ multiplex PCR; TCRdb's copy has only in-frame clones and lacks some. The sample consists of about half a million clones, roughly 30% of them appearing once. The CDR3 length is 14 residues. Germline V gene sequence: CDR1 SGHVS, CDR2 FQNEAQ. V was clipped by 5 bases and J by 1 base, with 11 bases between them. Researchers reported sorting CD4+ naive, central memory, regulatory and stem cell-like memory cells via CD45RO/CCR7/CD25/CD127/CD95/CD27. Comment on this clone: No antigen is known for it.

The chain has TRBV7-8 and TRBJ2-5, with D uncertain. Sequenced material: naive CD4+ T cells from blood. This clonotype was sampled from a man in his late teens or twenties in good health. The CDR3 spells CASSNGRIQETQYF. CDR3 DNA sequence: TGTGCCAGCAGCAACGGACGGATCCAAGAGACCCAGTACTTC.